This TCR beta chain was identified in a study of T cell repertoires in ileal Crohn's disease. Study details: At surgery, around 36% of patients smoked, with median disease duration 7.9 years. Every patient was operated on for stricturing (about 60%) or penetrating (approximately 39%) complications. About half received postoperative treatment, roughly ten with thiopurines and 18 anti-TNF. Overall study findings and caveats: Every patient over 26.8% clonality showed endoscopic recurrence.

On this clone: Its specificity is not known.

Germline lookup yields CDR1 SGHNT and CDR2 YYREEE (reference sequence). V lost 0 bases, J lost 2 bases, and 9 bases lay in between. This CDR3 is built from 16 residues. Assay used: immunoSEQ multiplex PCR; TCRdb lists only in-frame clones, some missing. The table shows roughly 16,000 clones, with about 92% occurring only once. This receptor was taken from an adult with Crohn's disease. The sample taken for sequencing was ileal tissue. V is TRBV5-4 and J is TRBJ2-6; the D gene is possibly TRBD1 (6 bases). The CDR3 DNA reads as TGTGCCAGCAGCTTGGACAGGGCGGCTGGGGCCAACGTCCTGACTTTC. Translation: CASSLDRAAGANVLTF.